Shown below are 18 T cell receptor beta chains from a single sample sequenced in a study of technical replicates of blood from four donors. Assay: immunoSEQ multiplex PCR; the TCRdb copy retains only in-frame clones and omits some. This sample yields around 50,000 clones, of which around 95% are seen a single time; roughly 0.36% belongs to the top ten. The specimen sequenced was T cells isolated from PBMCs. These receptors came from a human donor in good health.

J is TRBJ1-1 and V is TRBV6-5; TRBD1 is a possible D gene (6 bases). V lost 3 bases, J lost 0 bases, and 11 bases lay in between. The CDR3 sequence is 15 residues long. Per the germline V gene, CDR1 is MNHEY and CDR2 is SVGAGI. CDR3 sequence reads: CASSYSDRMNTEAFF. The CDR3 nucleotides are TGTGCCAGCAGTTATTCCGACAGGATGAACACTGAAGCTTTCTTT.

The V gene is TRBV30, the J gene TRBJ1-2; 9 nucleotides align to TRBD1. With 7 bases clipped from V and 6 bases from J, the junction kept 12 bases outside the gene matches. Germline CDR1 and CDR2: GTSNPN and SVGIG (reference sequence). CDR3 length: 14 residues. CDR3 sequence: CAYAWDREGDGYTF. The CDR3 region has the DNA TGTGCCTACGCCTGGGACAGGGAAGGTGATGGCTACACCTTC.

This CDR3 is CASRAGGPNTYEQYF. DNA of the CDR3: TGTGCCAGCAGAGCGGGAGGGCCCAACACCTACGAGCAGTACTTC. The J gene is TRBJ2-7, the V gene TRBV6-1; 10 bases are a match to TRBD2. The V gene's germline CDR1 is MNHNS and CDR2 SASEGT. Unmatched junction bases numbered 7, after V lost 6 bases and J lost 2 bases. The CDR3 extends over 15 amino acids.

The J gene is TRBJ2-1, the V gene TRBV29-1; the match to TRBD1 covers 8 bases. CDR3 length: 14 amino acids. Germline loops: CDR1 SQVTM, CDR2 ANQGSEA. J lost 8 bases, V lost 6 bases, and 12 bases had no gene match. The CDR3: CSVSGTGSFDEQFF. The CDR3 DNA reads TGCAGCGTCTCTGGGACAGGTAGTTTTGATGAGCAGTTCTTC.

This chain connects TRBV9 to TRBJ2-7, with D possibly being TRBD1 (6 bases). The V end lost 0 bases, the J end lost 2 bases, and 12 bases lay between the germline ends. The CDR3 covers 15 residues. The germline V gene has CDR1 SGDLS and CDR2 YYNGEE. This chain's CDR3 is CASSVAPGDTYEQYF. The CDR3 DNA reads as TGTGCCAGCAGCGTAGCCCCAGGGGACACCTACGAGCAGTACTTC. Variable domain in full (rest from reference TRBV9 and TRBJ2-7): DSGVTQTPKHLITATGQRVTLRCSPRSGDLSVYWYQQSLDQGLQFLIQYYNGEERAKGNILERFSAQQFPDLHSELNLSSLELGDSALYFCASSVAPGDTYEQYFGPGTRLTVT.

The chain couples TRBV5-5 to TRBJ2-3, with TRBD2 identical over 9 bases. The CDR3 runs to 16 residues. Germline assignment: CDR1 SGHKS and CDR2 YYEKEE (reference sequence). V lost 4 bases and J lost 2; bases outside the gene matches: 8. The CDR3 DNA is TGTGCCAGCAGCCTATTCACTAGCGGGCCCACAGATACGCAGTATTTT. Amino acid sequence: CASSLFTSGPTDTQYF.

This clone was recorded only once. This sequence joins TRBV7-9 and TRBJ2-7, with 7 bases identical to TRBD2. The junction had 5 bases not matched to a gene; V was cut back by 5 bases and J by 4 bases. Germline CDR1 is SEHNR and CDR2 is FQNEAQ (reference sequence). The CDR3 runs to 13 residues. CDR3 sequence (DNA): TGTGCCAGCAGCCGACGGGAGGTTTACGAGCAGTACTTC. Its translation: CASSRREVYEQYF.

This chain links TRBV4-2 with TRBJ2-2; the match to TRBD2 covers 10 bases. The CDR3 covers 16 residues. V dropped 1 base and J dropped 5; count of bases not matched to a gene: 4. The V gene's germline CDR1 is LGHNA and CDR2 YNFKEQ. CDR3 sequence (DNA): TGTGCCAGCAGCCAAGCTTTACTAGCGGGGACCGGGGAGCTGTTTTTT. Translation: CASSQALLAGTGELFF.

CDR3 residues: CATSRDYSQGYYGYTF. In DNA, the CDR3 is TGTGCCACCAGCAGAGATTACAGTCAAGGCTACTATGGCTACACCTTC. V and J are TRBV15 and TRBJ1-2; no clear D. The V end was cut by 0 bases, the J end by 3 bases, with 14 bases between. The germline gives CDR1 LNHNV, CDR2 YYDKDF (reference sequence). CDR3 length: 16 residues.

The J gene is TRBJ2-7, the V gene TRBV6-6; perhaps TRBD2 as D (6 bases). The CDR3 sequence is 13 residues long. Germline V gene data show CDR1 as MNHNY and CDR2 as SVGAGI (reference sequence). V lost 2 bases and J lost 5, with 10 bases in between. The CDR3: CASSYAGSDEQYF. CDR3 nucleotides: TGTGCCAGCAGTTACGCCGGGAGCGACGAGCAGTACTTC.

The rearrangement uses TRBV11-2 and TRBJ1-2, with 9 bases aligning to TRBD1. The CDR3 covers 15 residues. Germline V CDR1 and CDR2: SGHAT, FQNNGV. Unmatched junction bases numbered 7, after V lost 5 bases and J lost 3 bases. The CDR3 loop reads CASSLSGQGHYGYTF. The CDR3 DNA sequence: TGTGCCAGCAGCCTATCGGGACAGGGCCACTATGGCTACACCTTC. Using reference TRBV11-2 and TRBJ1-2 for the parts outside the CDR3, the full variable domain is EAGVAQSPRYKIIEKRQSVAFWCNPISGHATLYWYQQILGQGPKLLIQFQNNGVVDDSQLPKDRFSAERLKGVDSTLKIQPAKLEDSAVYLCASSLSGQGHYGYTFGSGTRLTVV.

V usage is TRBV9 and J usage is TRBJ2-1; TRBD2 aligns across 12 bases. The CDR3 sequence is 18 residues long. The V gene end was trimmed by 0 bases and the J gene end by 7 bases; junction bases not matched to a gene: 11. Germline-derived CDR1 and CDR2 are SGDLS and YYNGEE. CDR3 coding DNA: TGTGCCAGCAGCGTAGACCCACGACTAGCGGGAGATTGGAATGAGCAGTTCTTC. Translated: CASSVDPRLAGDWNEQFF.

This clone has a single count. The chain joins TRBV5-8 to TRBJ2-2, with D possibly matching TRBD2 (5 bases). Between the trimmed V and J ends, which lost 1 base and 4 bases, there was a span of 8 bases. Germline lookup yields CDR1 SGHTS and CDR2 YDEGEE. The length of the CDR3 is 14 residues. CDR3: CASSLMGSTGELFF. The CDR3 DNA reads TGTGCCAGCAGCTTGATGGGGAGCACCGGGGAGCTGTTTTTT.

The chain carries TRBV5-6 and TRBJ1-5; 8 bases map to TRBD1. The CDR3 extends over 16 amino acids. The trim removed 4 bases at V and 8 bases at J, leaving 14 bases unmatched. Looked up from germline, CDR1 is SGHDT and CDR2 is YYEEEE. The CDR3 DNA sequence: TGTGCCAGCAGCATATCCCAGGACAGGGTTGCAAAGCCCCAGCATTTT. This encodes CASSISQDRVAKPQHF.

For this clone: This sample includes further DNA sequences coding for the same CDR3. The chain combines TRBV28 with TRBJ2-7; 7 bases line up with TRBD2. The CDR3 spans 12 residues. Trimming at V came to 3 bases and at J to 6 bases, leaving 2 bases not matched to a gene. Germline lookup yields CDR1 MDHEN and CDR2 SYDVKM. CDR3 amino acids: CASSFPGGEQYF. The CDR3 coding sequence is TGTGCCAGCAGTTTTCCGGGGGGCGAGCAGTACTTC.

V usage is TRBV7-9 and J usage is TRBJ2-3; D gene ambiguous. CDR1 and CDR2 (germline): SEHNR, FQNEAQ (reference sequence). The length of the CDR3 is 16 residues. Trimming cost V 4 bases and J 6 bases, with 20 bases left between them. Written as DNA, the CDR3 is TGTGCCAGCAGCTCCATCCTGACGGGTGCATATGATACGCAGTATTTT. Translated, it gives CASSSILTGAYDTQYF.

The V gene is TRBV18, the J gene TRBJ2-7; no definite D call. Trimming cost V 3 bases and J 0 bases, with 9 bases left between them. CDR1 is KGHSH and CDR2 is LQKENI in the germline V gene. The CDR3 covers 14 residues. DNA of the CDR3: TGTGCCAGCTCACCCGCGGAAAGCTCCTACGAGCAGTACTTC. Residues: CASSPAESSYEQYF.

The rearrangement uses TRBV30 and TRBJ1-1; the D is unclear. The V and J ends lost 5 bases and 2 bases respectively, with 21 bases between them. Germline-derived CDR1 and CDR2 are GTSNPN and SVGIG (reference sequence). The CDR3 sequence is 16 residues long. The CDR3 protein is CAWEPEALLVNTEAFF. CDR3 coding DNA: TGTGCCTGGGAGCCGGAGGCCCTTCTTGTTAACACTGAAGCTTTCTTT. The variable domain in full, with the rest retrieved from reference TRBV30 and TRBJ1-1, is SQTIHQWPATLVQPVGSPLSLECTVEGTSNPNLYWYRQAAGRGLQLLFYSVGIGQISSEVPQNLSASRPQDRQFILSSKKLLLSDSGFYLCAWEPEALLVNTEAFFGQGTRLTVV.